These 27 T cell receptor beta chains were sequenced from one sample in a study of regulatory T cells in long-lasting Graves disease. As to time point: newly diagnosed GD, antithyroid drugs for less than 3 months. TCR sequences were obtained from RNA taken from PBMCs. Arm-PCR of CDR3 regions with iRepertoire HTBI primers generated TCR beta libraries. TCRdb re-called the multiplex PCR reads through MiXCR, storing one row per CDR3 protein. Seen here are just over 600,000 distinct CDR3 sequences, approximately 15% observed once, and the top ten hold about 20%. The data were also submitted as part of a second study, on T cells in Graves' hyperthyroidism and ophthalmopathy.

The specimen comprised peripheral blood mononuclear cells (PBMCs), sampled at new diagnosis, from a patient treated with antithyroid drugs. These receptors came from a woman aged 25-40 years with Graves disease.

This clonotype has ten or more counts. The chain is built from TRBV2 and TRBJ1-2; D is undetermined. Germline loops: CDR1 SNHLY, CDR2 FYNNEI. The V end lost 8 bases, the J end lost 0 bases, and 16 bases lay between the germline ends. The CDR3 spans 15 residues. CDR3 coding DNA: TGTGCCAGCCCCGCGAACCCCGCGGCTAACTATGGCTACACCTTC. Protein: CASPANPAANYGYTF.

The rearrangement joins TRBV15 to TRBJ1-5, with no clear D. The CDR3 totals 18 residues. V was trimmed by 0 bases and J by 0 bases, leaving 15 bases between them. The germline V gene encodes CDR1 LNHNV and CDR2 YYDKDF (reference sequence). CDR3 in amino acids: CATSRDREQSYSNQPQHF. The DNA for the CDR3 is TGTGCCACCAGCAGAGATCGGGAACAGTCATATAGCAATCAGCCCCAGCATTTT.

In this sample, this clonotype turned up many times. The rearrangement links TRBV2 to TRBJ1-5, with unresolved D. The germline V gene has CDR1 SNHLY and CDR2 FYNNEI. This CDR3 has 14 amino acids. V lost 6 bases and J lost 4, with 13 bases in between. CDR3 coding DNA: TGTGCCAGCAGGGGCCCCGGGCAAAATCAGCCCCAGCATTTT. The encoded protein is CASRGPGQNQPQHF. The entire variable domain, with the rest obtained from reference TRBV2 and TRBJ1-5, is as follows: EPEVTQTPSHQVTQMGQEVILRCVPISNHLYFYWYRQILGQKVEFLVSFYNNEISEKSEIFDDQFSVERPDGSNFTLKIRSTKLEDSAMYFCASRGPGQNQPQHFGDGTRLSIL.

This clonotype was observed a handful of times. The J gene is TRBJ2-3, the V gene TRBV7-3; possible D gene TRBD2, 5 bases. There are 12 residues in the CDR3. CDR1 and CDR2 (germline): SGHTA, FQGTGA. V shed 4 bases and J shed 6 bases, with 8 bases lying between them. Here the CDR3 reads CASSSPGDTQYF. The DNA for the CDR3 is TGTGCCAGCAGCTCCCCGGGGGATACGCAGTATTTT.

This clonotype was counted at least ten times. The V call is TRBV11-2, the J call TRBJ2-3, with 8 bases that match TRBD2. CDR1 SGHAT and CDR2 FQNNGV come from the germline V gene. The V gene end was trimmed by 5 bases and the J gene end by 0 bases; junction bases not matched to a gene: 7. The CDR3 length is 16 residues. The CDR3 region is CASSRNSGASTDTQYF. The CDR3, as DNA: TGTGCCAGCAGCAGAAATAGCGGGGCTAGCACAGATACGCAGTATTTT.

V is TRBV6-2 or TRBV6-3 and J is TRBJ1-5, with D possibly being TRBD1 (6 bases). V shed 5 bases and J shed 0 bases, with 14 bases lying between them. The CDR3 is 16 residues long. Germline loops: CDR1 MNHEY, CDR2 SVGEGT. The CDR3 nucleotides read TGTGCCAGCAGTGCCGGGGACACCTTTAGCAATCAGCCCCAGCATTTT. Amino acid sequence: CASSAGDTFSNQPQHF.

This clonotype was seen ten or more times. V is TRBV7-3 and J is TRBJ2-5, with D unclear. With 5 bases removed from V and 5 bases from J, the gap between germline ends came to 18 bases. CDR3 length: 15 amino acids. Per germline, CDR1 SGHTA and CDR2 FQGTGA. The CDR3 protein is CASSQLSGPTETQYF. In nucleotides, the CDR3 is TGTGCCAGCAGCCAACTGTCAGGACCGACGGAGACCCAGTACTTC.

CDR3 bases: TGTGCCTGGAGGAGGACAGGGACAAGTCTGAAGTTCTTC. This sequence encodes CAWRRTGTSLKFF. This rearrangement joins TRBV30 to TRBJ2-1, with 8 bases fitting TRBD1. CDR1 and CDR2 (germline): GTSNPN, SVGIG (reference sequence). J lost 14 bases, V lost 3 bases, and 12 bases had no gene match. The CDR3 has 13 residues.

The chain uses TRBV5-1 and TRBJ1-2; 7 bases map to TRBD1. The CDR3 runs 15 residues. The germline gives CDR1 SGHRS, CDR2 YFSETQ. With V trimmed by 4 bases and J by 8 bases, 14 bases remained unmatched. CDR3 region: CASSPQTGALGGYTF. The CDR3 coding sequence is TGCGCCAGCAGCCCGCAAACAGGGGCTTTGGGCGGCTACACCTTC.

This chain links TRBV27 with TRBJ1-5; 7 bases line up with TRBD1. This CDR3 has 18 amino acids. V was clipped by 7 bases and J by 3 bases; unmatched bases: 18. CDR1 is MNHEY, CDR2 SMNVEV, per germline (reference sequence). This CDR3 reads CASKLPGTEKRFNQPQHF. The CDR3 DNA is TGTGCCAGCAAACTACCCGGGACAGAAAAAAGGTTCAATCAGCCCCAGCATTTT.

This clonotype was counted many times. The chain employs TRBV12-3 or TRBV12-4 and TRBJ2-5; D remains unclear. Trimming took 3 bases from V and 1 from J, leaving 6 bases between them. This CDR3 region has 13 residues. CDR3 loop: CASSLNRQETQYF. The DNA of the CDR3 is TGTGCCAGCAGTTTGAACCGCCAAGAGACCCAGTACTTC.

Turning to this clonotype: A much larger clonotype is one base distant, so this may be a read error. V gene TRBV20-1 combines with J gene TRBJ1-2, with D tentatively TRBD1 (6 bases). Germline CDR1 is DFQATT and CDR2 is SNEGSKA (reference sequence). Between the trimmed V and J ends, which lost 5 bases and 4 bases, there was a span of 17 bases. The CDR3 sequence is 14 residues long. The CDR3 protein is CSARDGGQVYGYTF. In DNA, the CDR3 is TGCAGTGCTCGGGACGGGGGGCAGGTCTATGGCTACACCTTC.

The V call is TRBV6-2 or TRBV6-3, the J call TRBJ2-7; TRBD1 is a possible D gene (5 bases). The CDR3 runs 16 residues. Germline CDR1 is MNHEY and CDR2 is SVGEGT. V shed 6 bases and J shed 0 bases, with 18 bases lying between them. The CDR3 coding sequence is TGTGCCAGCAGCAGTTATGGGCGGCAGGGCTCCTACGAGCAGTACTTC. Translation gives CASSSYGRQGSYEQYF.

This clonotype was observed at least ten times. The chain uses TRBV2 and TRBJ1-4, with no clear D. This CDR3 comprises 14 residues. Trimming shortened V by 6 bases and J by 7 bases, and 15 bases separated the two germline ends. Germline CDR1 and CDR2: SNHLY and FYNNEI. CDR3 bases: TGTGCCAGCAGGGTCCGGGCCGGAACTGAAAAACTGTTTTTT. Its protein is CASRVRAGTEKLFF.

This clonotype was observed a handful of times. V gene TRBV20-1 combines with J gene TRBJ2-4; D remains unclear. This CDR3 has 13 residues. Germline values: CDR1 DFQATT, CDR2 SNEGSKA (reference sequence). The V and J ends lost 3 bases and 0 bases respectively, with 6 bases between them. CDR3 amino acids: CSARDVAKNIQYF. The CDR3 bases are TGCAGTGCTAGGGACGTAGCCAAAAACATTCAGTACTTC.

The sample holds many counts of this clonotype. J is TRBJ1-2 and V is TRBV28; possible D gene TRBD1, 6 bases. The V end lost 1 base, the J end lost 8 bases, and 11 bases lay between the germline ends. This CDR3 comprises 13 residues. Germline V gives CDR1 MDHEN, CDR2 SYDVKM. The CDR3 nucleotides read TGTGCCAGCAGTTTATTAGGGGGGGACGGCTACACCTTC. Its translation: CASSLLGGDGYTF.

The table lists this clonotype with a few counts. V and J are TRBV7-9 and TRBJ2-7; D unresolved. V lost 4 bases to trimming and J lost 5 bases, with 12 bases between them. Germline CDR1 and CDR2: SEHNR and FQNEAQ (reference sequence). The CDR3 covers 13 residues. CDR3 nucleotide sequence: TGTGCCAGCAGCTCAGAGGTGTTCGACGAGCAGTACTTC. Amino acid sequence: CASSSEVFDEQYF.

This clonotype was counted many times. V is TRBV11-2 and J is TRBJ2-3, with 9 bases that match TRBD2. Germline V gene data show CDR1 as SGHAT and CDR2 as FQNNGV. The CDR3 spans 16 residues. The V and J ends lost 6 bases and 4 bases, in that order; junction bases with no gene match: 11. CDR3 coding DNA: TGTGCCAGCAGTCGTCAGCCGGGACTAGCATCAGATACGCAGTATTTT. It is translated as CASSRQPGLASDTQYF.

This rearrangement joins TRBV5-1 to TRBJ1-6; D gene uncertain. This CDR3 spans 14 amino acids. Germline V gene lookup returns CDR1 SGHRS and CDR2 YFSETQ. The ends were cut back, 2 bases at V and 9 bases at J, with 12 bases in the middle. The CDR3 region is CASSFGDVGSPLHF. The CDR3 nucleotides read TGCGCCAGCAGCTTTGGGGATGTGGGTTCACCCCTCCACTTT.

The chain joins TRBV20-1 to TRBJ2-5; possibly TRBD2 for D (6 bases). The CDR3 loop spans 13 amino acids. V lost 3 bases and J 4 bases, leaving 12 bases between the germline ends. Germline lookup yields CDR1 DFQATT and CDR2 SNEGSKA (reference sequence). CDR3 nucleotides: TGCAGTGCTAGTACGGGAGCTCTAGAGACCCAGTACTTC. Protein: CSASTGALETQYF.

J is TRBJ2-3 and V is TRBV30, with TRBD2 matching 8 bases. Looked up from germline, CDR1 is GTSNPN and CDR2 is SVGIG (reference sequence). The CDR3 is made up of 14 amino acids. With V trimmed by 0 bases and J by 10 bases, 9 bases remained unmatched. The CDR3 coding sequence is TGTGCCTGGAGTGTGGGTCAGGGCGGGAGGCCGCAGTATTTT. Translation gives CAWSVGQGGRPQYF. Full variable domain (remainder filled in from reference TRBV30 and TRBJ2-3): SQTIHQWPATLVQPVGSPLSLECTVEGTSNPNLYWYRQAAGRGLQLLFYSVGIGQISSEVPQNLSASRPQDRQFILSSKKLLLSDSGFYLCAWSVGQGGRPQYFGPGTRLTVL.

The chain links TRBV5-8 to TRBJ2-7; D may be TRBD2 (6 bases). Trimming pared 1 base from V and 9 bases from J, leaving 17 bases between. CDR1 and CDR2 (germline): SGHTS, YDEGEE. The length of the CDR3 is 14 residues. This CDR3 reads CASSLSPGLLGQYF. The CDR3 DNA is TGTGCCAGCAGCTTGTCGCCGGGACTTCTCGGGCAGTACTTC.

The genes are TRBV27 and TRBJ2-2; no firm D call. CDR3 length: 13 residues. CDR1 is MNHEY, CDR2 SMNVEV, per germline (reference sequence). With 3 bases removed from V and 7 bases from J, the gap between germline ends came to 9 bases. The CDR3 protein is CASSFLSGGELFF. CDR3 bases: TGTGCCAGCAGTTTCCTTTCCGGCGGGGAGCTGTTTTTT.

In this sample, this clonotype turned up many times. The chain has TRBV7-9 and TRBJ1-2, with D tentatively TRBD1 (6 bases). The CDR3 extends over 13 amino acids. V was cut by 3 bases and J by 4 bases, with 9 bases left in between. Germline V CDR1 and CDR2: SEHNR, FQNEAQ (reference sequence). The CDR3 is CASSFRGAYGYTF. Written as DNA, the CDR3 is TGTGCCAGCAGCTTCCGGGGGGCCTATGGCTACACCTTC. Together with reference TRBV7-9 and TRBJ1-2, the CDR3 gives the full variable domain: DTGVSQNPRHKITKRGQNVTFRCDPISEHNRLYWYRQTLGQGPEFLTYFQNEAQLEKSRLLSDRFSAERPKGSFSTLEIQRTEQGDSAMYLCASSFRGAYGYTFGSGTRLTVV.

The chain uses TRBV6-2 or TRBV6-3 and TRBJ2-3; the D is unclear. Germline assignment: CDR1 MNHEY and CDR2 SVGEGT. With 5 bases removed from V and 7 bases from J, the gap between germline ends came to 10 bases. This CDR3 comprises 12 residues. Here the CDR3 DNA reads TGTGCCAGCAGTGAAGTGTCCAATACGCAGTATTTT. Translation: CASSEVSNTQYF.

This clonotype was counted a few times. The chain couples TRBV20-1 to TRBJ1-4; 8 bases align to TRBD1. The CDR3 runs 13 residues. The trim removed 7 bases at V and 7 bases at J, leaving 8 bases unmatched. Germline V CDR1 and CDR2: DFQATT, SNEGSKA (reference sequence). Here the CDR3 reads CSVRDRTGEKLFF. The CDR3 region has the DNA TGCAGTGTCAGGGACAGGACGGGTGAAAAACTGTTTTTT.

This clonotype was counted only a few times. This chain uses TRBV7-8 with TRBJ2-7, with no clear D. Trimming removed 5 bases from V and 4 bases from J, with 18 bases in between. CDR3 size: 15 residues. The germline V gene encodes CDR1 SGHVS and CDR2 FQNEAQ. The CDR3 DNA reads TGTGCCAGCAGCCCCGCCGAAAGGGCGGAATACGAGCAGTACTTC. Translating gives CASSPAERAEYEQYF.